These 10 T cell receptor beta chains originate from one sample sequenced in a study of blood T cell repertoires in COVID-19. Clones were sequenced by immunoSEQ multiplex PCR, and TCRdb holds only the in-frame ones, with some missing. Of 25,000 to 30,000 clones listed, roughly nine tenths were seen once; the top ten hold about 16%. The sample comprised peripheral blood. The receptor source for this set is a human donor in a cohort sampled during active COVID-19.

The CDR3 DNA reads as TGTGCCAGCAGCTTAGCCCGTACGGGGGTGGGGACCCAGTACTTC. Encoded protein: CASSLARTGVGTQYF. J is TRBJ2-5 and V is TRBV7-2; tentative D call: TRBD2 (6 bases). The germline V gene has CDR1 SGHTA and CDR2 FQGNSA. The CDR3 is 15 amino acids. Trimming left V 0 bases short and J 7 bases short, with 15 bases between.

The J gene is TRBJ1-2, the V gene TRBV7-2, with TRBD1 as a possible D gene (6 bases). Germline V CDR1 and CDR2: SGHTA, FQGNSA. This CDR3 is 17 amino acids long. V was shortened by 3 bases and J by 4 bases, with 21 bases between the two germline ends. The CDR3 protein is CASSFDRAGAHSYGYTF. In nucleotides, the CDR3 is TGTGCCAGCAGCTTCGATAGGGCAGGGGCGCATAGCTATGGCTACACCTTC.

The V call is TRBV5-1, the J call TRBJ2-1; 9 nucleotides align to TRBD2. Per the germline V gene, CDR1 is SGHRS and CDR2 is YFSETQ. The trim removed 4 bases at V and 4 bases at J, leaving 9 bases unmatched. The length of the CDR3 is 16 residues. The chain's CDR3 is CASSPPSSGGYNEQFF. DNA for the CDR3: TGCGCCAGCAGCCCCCCATCAAGCGGGGGGTACAATGAGCAGTTCTTC.

The genes are TRBV11-2 and TRBJ2-1, with a weak D call TRBD2 (5 bases). The germline CDR1 and CDR2 sequences are SGHAT and FQNNGV. The V and J ends lost 4 bases and 0 bases respectively, with 16 bases between them. The CDR3 spans 17 residues. CDR3 nucleotides: TGTGCCAGCAGCTCCCGACCATGGACTGACTCCTACAATGAGCAGTTCTTC. This codes for CASSSRPWTDSYNEQFF.

The V and J genes are TRBV10-2 and TRBJ2-7, with 8 bases fitting TRBD2. CDR3 length: 15 residues. From germline, CDR1 is WSHSY and CDR2 SAAADI. The J segment lost 2 bases and the V segment lost 8 bases, leaving 11 bases of the junction unmatched. The CDR3: CASASGGEPAYEQYF. CDR3 nucleotide sequence: TGCGCCAGCGCCTCGGGGGGGGAACCCGCCTACGAGCAGTACTTC.

This chain links TRBV12-3 or TRBV12-4 with TRBJ1-2; perhaps TRBD1 as D (5 bases). V was clipped by 1 base and J by 8 bases, with 11 bases between them. The CDR3 consists of 13 residues. The CDR3 protein is CASSLGAGYGYTF. The CDR3 DNA reads TGTGCCAGCAGTTTAGGGGCAGGGTACGGCTACACCTTC.

The chain combines TRBV6-5 with TRBJ2-5, with D perhaps TRBD2 (6 bases). The length of the CDR3 is 13 residues. The germline V and J ends were trimmed by 3 bases and 5 bases, with 10 bases remaining between them. CDR1 MNHEY and CDR2 SVGAGI come from the germline V gene. This CDR3 reads CASSYVGGETQYF. CDR3 DNA sequence: TGTGCCAGCAGTTATGTGGGAGGCGAGACCCAGTACTTC.

This chain uses TRBV5-1 with TRBJ2-2, with a possible D match to TRBD1 (5 bases). The CDR3 runs 16 residues. CDR1 and CDR2 (germline): SGHRS, YFSETQ. V dropped 4 bases and J dropped 0 bases, with 13 bases sitting between them. The CDR3 reads CASSPRKGANTGELFF. The CDR3 nucleotides read TGCGCCAGCAGCCCCCGTAAAGGGGCGAACACCGGGGAGCTGTTTTTT.

The genes are TRBV27 and TRBJ1-5; D is possibly TRBD1 (5 bases). The V and J ends lost 2 bases and 2 bases respectively, with 10 bases between them. CDR3 length: 15 amino acids. The germline V gene has CDR1 MNHEY and CDR2 SMNVEV (reference sequence). CDR3 sequence (DNA): TGTGCCAGCAGTTTAGACAGCACAGGCAATCAGCCCCAGCATTTT. Translated: CASSLDSTGNQPQHF.

The chain joins TRBV5-1 to TRBJ1-6, with 8 bases lining up with TRBD1. Trimming removed 1 base from V and 7 bases from J; junction bases left unmatched: 4. Germline V gives CDR1 SGHRS, CDR2 YFSETQ. The CDR3 length is 15 residues. CDR3 coding DNA: TGCGCCAGCAGCTTGCGACAGGGGATGAATTCACCCCTCCACTTT. Its translation: CASSLRQGMNSPLHF.